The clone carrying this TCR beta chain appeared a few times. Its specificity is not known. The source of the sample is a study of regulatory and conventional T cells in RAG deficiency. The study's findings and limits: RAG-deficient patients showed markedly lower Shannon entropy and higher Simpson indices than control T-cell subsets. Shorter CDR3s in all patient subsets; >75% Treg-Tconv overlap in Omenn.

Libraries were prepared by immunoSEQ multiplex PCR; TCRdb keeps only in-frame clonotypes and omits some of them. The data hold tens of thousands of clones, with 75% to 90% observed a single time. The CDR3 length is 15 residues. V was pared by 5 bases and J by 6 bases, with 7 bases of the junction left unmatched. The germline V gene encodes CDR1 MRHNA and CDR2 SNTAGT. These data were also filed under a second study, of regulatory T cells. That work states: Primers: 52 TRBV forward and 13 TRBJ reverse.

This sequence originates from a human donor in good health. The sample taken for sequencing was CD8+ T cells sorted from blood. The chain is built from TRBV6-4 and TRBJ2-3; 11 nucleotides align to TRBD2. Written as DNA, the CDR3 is TGTGCCAGCAGTACTAGCGGGAGCGGGGAGGATACGCAGTATTTT. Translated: CASSTSGSGEDTQYF.